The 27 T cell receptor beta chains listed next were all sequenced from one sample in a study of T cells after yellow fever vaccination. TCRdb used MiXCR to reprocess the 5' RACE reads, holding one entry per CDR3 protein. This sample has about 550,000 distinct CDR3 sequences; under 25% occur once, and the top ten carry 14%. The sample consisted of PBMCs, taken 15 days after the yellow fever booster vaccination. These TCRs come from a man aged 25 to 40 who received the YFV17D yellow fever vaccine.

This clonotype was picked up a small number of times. DNA for the CDR3: TGTGCCAGCAGCTTAGTGTCTAGCGGGTCCCCGCGGGAGTTCTTC. It codes for CASSLVSSGSPREFF. The gene calls are TRBV7-8 and TRBJ2-1; 8 nucleotides match TRBD2. The CDR3 is made up of 15 amino acids. The junction had 13 bases not matched to a gene; V was cut back by 1 base and J by 14 bases. Germline CDR1 SGHVS, CDR2 FQNEAQ. The full variable domain, completed using reference TRBV7-8 and TRBJ2-1, is GAGVSQSPRYKVAKRGQDVALRCDPISGHVSLFWYQQALGQGPEFLTYFQNEAQLDKSGLPSDRFFAERPEGSVSTLKIQRTQQEDSAVYLCASSLVSSGSPREFFGPGTRLTVL.

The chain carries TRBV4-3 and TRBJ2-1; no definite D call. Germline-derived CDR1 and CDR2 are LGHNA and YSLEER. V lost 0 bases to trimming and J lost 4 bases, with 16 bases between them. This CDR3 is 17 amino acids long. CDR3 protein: CASSQDLVGRSYNEQFF. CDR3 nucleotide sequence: TGCGCCAGCAGCCAAGACCTCGTTGGGCGTAGTTACAATGAGCAGTTCTTC.

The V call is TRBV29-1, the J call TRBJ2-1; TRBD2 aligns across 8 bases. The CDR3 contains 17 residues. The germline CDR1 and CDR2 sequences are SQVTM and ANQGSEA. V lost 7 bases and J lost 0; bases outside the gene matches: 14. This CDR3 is CSAPATSARSSYNEQFF. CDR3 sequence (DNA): TGCAGCGCTCCGGCGACTAGCGCTAGAAGCTCCTACAATGAGCAGTTCTTC.

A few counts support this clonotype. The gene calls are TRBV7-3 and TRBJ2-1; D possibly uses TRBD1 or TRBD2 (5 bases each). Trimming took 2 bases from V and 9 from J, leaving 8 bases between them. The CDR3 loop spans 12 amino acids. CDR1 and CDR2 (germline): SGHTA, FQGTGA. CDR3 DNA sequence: TGTGCCAGCAGCTTAGCCGGGACTGAGCAGTTCTTC. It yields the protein CASSLAGTEQFF.

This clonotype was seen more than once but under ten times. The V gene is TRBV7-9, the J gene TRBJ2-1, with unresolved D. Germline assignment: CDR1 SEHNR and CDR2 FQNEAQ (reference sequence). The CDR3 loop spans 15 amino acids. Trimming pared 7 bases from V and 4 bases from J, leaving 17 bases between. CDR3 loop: CASTSHRTFYNEQFF. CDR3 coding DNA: TGTGCCAGCACCTCCCACCGAACGTTTTACAATGAGCAGTTCTTC.

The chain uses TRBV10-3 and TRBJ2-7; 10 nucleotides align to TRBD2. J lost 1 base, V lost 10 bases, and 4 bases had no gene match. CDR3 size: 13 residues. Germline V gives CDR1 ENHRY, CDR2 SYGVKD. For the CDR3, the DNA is TGTGCCAGTACTAGCGGGATATCCTACGAGCAGTACTTC. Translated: CASTSGISYEQYF.

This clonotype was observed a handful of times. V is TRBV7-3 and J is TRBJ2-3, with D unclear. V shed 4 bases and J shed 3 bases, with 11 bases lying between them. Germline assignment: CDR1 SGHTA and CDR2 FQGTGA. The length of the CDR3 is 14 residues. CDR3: CASSSRALTDTQYF. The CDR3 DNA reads TGTGCCAGCAGCTCACGGGCGTTGACAGATACGCAGTATTTT. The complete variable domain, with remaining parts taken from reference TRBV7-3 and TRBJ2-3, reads GAGVSQTPSNKVTEKGKYVELRCDPISGHTALYWYRQSLGQGPEFLIYFQGTGAADDSGLPNDRFFAVRPEGSVSTLKIQRTERGDSAVYLCASSSRALTDTQYFGPGTRLTVL.

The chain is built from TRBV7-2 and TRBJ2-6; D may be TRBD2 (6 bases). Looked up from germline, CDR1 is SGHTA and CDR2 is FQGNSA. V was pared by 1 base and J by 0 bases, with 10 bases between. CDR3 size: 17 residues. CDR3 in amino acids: CASSLVGGSSGANVLTF. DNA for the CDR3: TGTGCCAGCAGCTTAGTTGGGGGGAGCTCTGGGGCCAACGTCCTGACTTTC.

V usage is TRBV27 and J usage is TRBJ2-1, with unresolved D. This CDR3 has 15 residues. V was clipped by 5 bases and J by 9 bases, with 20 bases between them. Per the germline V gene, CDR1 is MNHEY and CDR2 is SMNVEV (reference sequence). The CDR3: CASSIRGVVLVEQFF. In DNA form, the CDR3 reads TGTGCCAGCAGTATTAGAGGTGTTGTGCTGGTTGAGCAGTTCTTC.

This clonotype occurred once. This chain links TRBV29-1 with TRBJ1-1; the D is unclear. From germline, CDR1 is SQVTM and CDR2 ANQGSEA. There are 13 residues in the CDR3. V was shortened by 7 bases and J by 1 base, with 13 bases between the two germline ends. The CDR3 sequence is CSAQAVANTEAFF. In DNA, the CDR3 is TGCAGCGCCCAGGCGGTGGCGAACACTGAAGCTTTCTTT.

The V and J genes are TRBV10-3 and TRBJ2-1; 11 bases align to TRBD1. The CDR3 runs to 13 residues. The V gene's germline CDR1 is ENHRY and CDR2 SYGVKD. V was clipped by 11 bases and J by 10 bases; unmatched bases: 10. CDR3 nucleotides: TGTGCCTCTGGACAGGGGGCGATTAACGAGCAGTTCTTC. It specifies CASGQGAINEQFF.

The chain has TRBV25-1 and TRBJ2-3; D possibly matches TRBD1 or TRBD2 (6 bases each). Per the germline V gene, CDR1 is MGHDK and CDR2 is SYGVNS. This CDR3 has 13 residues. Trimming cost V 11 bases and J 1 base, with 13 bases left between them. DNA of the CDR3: TGTGCCGGAGGGGGGCTCGGCACAGATACGCAGTATTTT. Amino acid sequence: CAGGGLGTDTQYF.

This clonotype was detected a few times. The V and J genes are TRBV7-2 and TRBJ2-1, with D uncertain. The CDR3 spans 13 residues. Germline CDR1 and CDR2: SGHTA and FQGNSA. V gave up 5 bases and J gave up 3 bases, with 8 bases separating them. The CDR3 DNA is TGTGCCAGCAGCCCAAACTACTACAATGAGCAGTTCTTC. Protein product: CASSPNYYNEQFF.

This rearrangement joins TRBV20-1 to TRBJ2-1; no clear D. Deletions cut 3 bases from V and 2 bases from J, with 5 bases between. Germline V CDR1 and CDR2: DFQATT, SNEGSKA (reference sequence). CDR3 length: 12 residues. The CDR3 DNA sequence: TGCAGTGCTAGGCCTCCCTACAATGAGCAGTTCTTC. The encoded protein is CSARPPYNEQFF.

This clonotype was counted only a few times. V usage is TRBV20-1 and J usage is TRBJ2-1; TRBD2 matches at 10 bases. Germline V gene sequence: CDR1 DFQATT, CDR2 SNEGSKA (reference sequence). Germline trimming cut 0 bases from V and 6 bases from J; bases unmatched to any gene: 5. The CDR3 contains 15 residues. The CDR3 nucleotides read TGCAGTGCTAGAGATAGCGGGAGGATCGGCAATGAGCAGTTCTTC. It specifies CSARDSGRIGNEQFF.

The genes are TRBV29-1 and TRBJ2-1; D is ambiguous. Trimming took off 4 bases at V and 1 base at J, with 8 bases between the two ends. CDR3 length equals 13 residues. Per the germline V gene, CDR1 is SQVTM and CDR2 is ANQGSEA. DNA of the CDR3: TGCAGCGTTGTGGGTGGATCCTACAATGAGCAGTTCTTC. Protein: CSVVGGSYNEQFF.

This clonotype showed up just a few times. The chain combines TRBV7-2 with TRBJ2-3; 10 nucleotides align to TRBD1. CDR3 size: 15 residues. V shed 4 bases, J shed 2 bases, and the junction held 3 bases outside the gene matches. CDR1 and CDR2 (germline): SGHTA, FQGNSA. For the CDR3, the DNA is TGTGCCAGCAGCTGGGGGACAGGGGTCACAGATACGCAGTATTTT. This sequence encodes CASSWGTGVTDTQYF.

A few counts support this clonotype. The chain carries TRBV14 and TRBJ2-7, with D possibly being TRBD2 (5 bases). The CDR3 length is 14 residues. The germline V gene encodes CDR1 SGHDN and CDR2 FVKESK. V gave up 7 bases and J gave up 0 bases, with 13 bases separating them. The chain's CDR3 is CASTRDPSSYEQYF. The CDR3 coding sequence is TGTGCCAGCACTCGGGATCCTAGCTCCTACGAGCAGTACTTC.

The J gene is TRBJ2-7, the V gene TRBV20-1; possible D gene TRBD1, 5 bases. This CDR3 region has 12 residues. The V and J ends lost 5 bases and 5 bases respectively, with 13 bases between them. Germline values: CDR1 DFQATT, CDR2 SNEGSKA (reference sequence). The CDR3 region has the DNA TGCAGTGCTGCGAAGGGGCAAGACGAGCAGTACTTC. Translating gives CSAAKGQDEQYF.

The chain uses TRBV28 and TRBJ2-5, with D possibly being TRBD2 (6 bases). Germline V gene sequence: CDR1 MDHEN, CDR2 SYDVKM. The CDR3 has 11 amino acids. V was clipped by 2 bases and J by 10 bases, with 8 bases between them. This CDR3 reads CASSLNGGQYF. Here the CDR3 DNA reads TGTGCCAGCAGTTTAAACGGGGGCCAGTACTTC.

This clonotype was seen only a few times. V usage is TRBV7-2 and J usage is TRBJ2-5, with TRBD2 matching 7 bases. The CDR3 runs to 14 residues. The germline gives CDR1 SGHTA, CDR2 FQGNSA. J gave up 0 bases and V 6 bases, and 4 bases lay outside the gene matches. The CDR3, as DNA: TGTGCCAGCAGTCCCGGGACTAACCAAGAGACCCAGTACTTC. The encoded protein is CASSPGTNQETQYF.

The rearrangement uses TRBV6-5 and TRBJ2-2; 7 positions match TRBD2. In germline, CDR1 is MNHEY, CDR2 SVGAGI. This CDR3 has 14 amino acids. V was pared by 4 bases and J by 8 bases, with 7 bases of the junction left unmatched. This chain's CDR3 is CASSSQAGGGELFF. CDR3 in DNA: TGTGCCAGCAGTTCCCAGGCCGGGGGGGGGGAGCTGTTTTTT.

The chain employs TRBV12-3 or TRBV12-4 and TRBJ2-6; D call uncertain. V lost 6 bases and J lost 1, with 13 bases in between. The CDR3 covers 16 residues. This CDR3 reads CASSQPRASGANVLTF. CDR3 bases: TGTGCCAGCAGCCAGCCTCGGGCATCTGGGGCCAACGTCCTGACTTTC.

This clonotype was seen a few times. DNA for the CDR3: TGTGCCAGCAGATCAGCGAGCGATACGCAGTATTTT. Protein sequence: CASRSASDTQYF. V and J are TRBV11-2 and TRBJ2-3; no firm D call. Looked up from germline, CDR1 is SGHAT and CDR2 is FQNNGV. CDR3 length: 12 amino acids. V shed 6 bases and J shed 6 bases, with 10 bases lying between them.

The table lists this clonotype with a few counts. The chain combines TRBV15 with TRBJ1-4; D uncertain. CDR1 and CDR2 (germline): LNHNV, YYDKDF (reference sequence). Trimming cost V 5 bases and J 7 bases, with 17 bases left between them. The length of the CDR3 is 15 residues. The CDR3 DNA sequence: TGTGCCACCAGCCGGTTAAAGGGTGTGGGTGAAAAACTGTTTTTT. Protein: CATSRLKGVGEKLFF.

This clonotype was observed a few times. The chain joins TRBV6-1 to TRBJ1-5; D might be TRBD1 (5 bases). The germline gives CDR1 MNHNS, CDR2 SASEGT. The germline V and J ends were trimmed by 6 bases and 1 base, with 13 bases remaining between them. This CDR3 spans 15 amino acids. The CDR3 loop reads CASRGRVTSNQPQHF. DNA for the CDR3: TGTGCCAGCAGAGGCAGGGTTACGAGCAATCAGCCCCAGCATTTT.

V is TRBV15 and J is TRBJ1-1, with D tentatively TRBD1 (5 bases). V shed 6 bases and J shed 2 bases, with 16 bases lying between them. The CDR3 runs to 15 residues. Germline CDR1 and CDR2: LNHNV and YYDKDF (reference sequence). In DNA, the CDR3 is TGTGCCACCAGTGGGGTAGTGGGGACTAACACTGAAGCTTTCTTT. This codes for CATSGVVGTNTEAFF.